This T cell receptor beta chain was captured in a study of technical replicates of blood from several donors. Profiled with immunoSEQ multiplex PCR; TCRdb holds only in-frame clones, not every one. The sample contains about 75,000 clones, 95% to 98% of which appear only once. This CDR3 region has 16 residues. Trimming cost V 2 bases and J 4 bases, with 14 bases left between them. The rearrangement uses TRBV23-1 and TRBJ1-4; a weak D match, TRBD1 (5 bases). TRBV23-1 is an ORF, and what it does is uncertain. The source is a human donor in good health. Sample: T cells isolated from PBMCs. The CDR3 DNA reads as TGCGCCAGCAGTCAACGGGGAGGGGCTGTTAATGAAAAACTGTTTTTT. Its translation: CASSQRGGAVNEKLFF.